The 25 T cell receptor beta chains presented below share a single source sample, sequenced in a study of post-analysis software for immune sequencing data. The study, taken as a whole, reports: Elevated frequency relative to controls characterized roughly five TRBV segments in patients, TRBV5-6, TRBV5-1 and TRBV20-1 among them.

The authors incorporated unique molecular identifiers into the TCR beta cDNA libraries. TCRdb called the PCR reads again in MiXCR, with one record for every CDR3 protein. This sample has approximately 400,000 distinct CDR3 sequences, with approximately 33% found just once. Their cognate antigens are unknown. Sequencing used blood. The receptor source for this set is a girl under 18 with multiple sclerosis.

This clonotype was counted only a few times. This chain uses TRBV7-9 with TRBJ2-5, with D possibly TRBD2 on 5 matching bases. The CDR3 has 12 amino acids. Per germline, CDR1 SEHNR and CDR2 FQNEAQ (reference sequence). V was cut by 8 bases and J by 5 bases, with 12 bases left in between. The DNA of the CDR3 is TGTGCCAGCGCGGAGGTAGGGGAGACCCAGTACTTC. Amino acids: CASAEVGETQYF.

The sample holds a few counts of this clonotype. The rearrangement joins TRBV29-1 to TRBJ2-1, with D perhaps TRBD1 (5 bases). Germline lookup yields CDR1 SQVTM and CDR2 ANQGSEA. V was clipped by 5 bases and J by 3 bases, with 8 bases between them. The CDR3 is 12 amino acids. The CDR3 DNA reads TGCAGCGTTCCTCAGGGCTACAATGAGCAGTTCTTC. This gives the protein CSVPQGYNEQFF.

This clonotype was seen a handful of times. The rearrangement joins TRBV27 to TRBJ1-1, with D perhaps matching TRBD1 (5 bases). Between the trimmed V and J ends, which lost 5 bases and 0 bases, there was a span of 13 bases. This CDR3 region has 15 residues. Germline-derived CDR1 and CDR2 are MNHEY and SMNVEV (reference sequence). The CDR3 is CASSQSPGLNTEAFF. The CDR3 DNA follows: TGTGCCAGCAGTCAGAGTCCGGGGCTGAACACTGAAGCTTTCTTT.

The chain links TRBV12-3 or TRBV12-4 to TRBJ2-7; perhaps TRBD1 as D (6 bases). This CDR3 has 15 residues. V was shortened by 1 base and J by 4 bases, with 14 bases between the two germline ends. The chain's CDR3 is CASSLENWGRYEQYF. In DNA, the CDR3 is TGTGCCAGCAGTTTAGAAAATTGGGGGCGGTACGAGCAGTACTTC.

This chain links TRBV11-2 with TRBJ2-4; D unclear. The J call is uncertain, as TRBJ2-7 better fits the DNA end. CDR1 is SGHAT, CDR2 FQNNGV, per germline. CDR3 size: 13 residues. Here the CDR3 reads CASSFEQFYEQYF. Here the CDR3 DNA reads TGTGCCAGCAGCTTCGAACAGTTTTACGAGCAGTACTTC.

With respect to this clonotype: Given a much more abundant clone one base away, this may be a read error. This chain links TRBV10-3 with TRBJ1-4; possible D gene TRBD1, 6 bases. V lost 8 bases, J lost 2 bases, and 9 bases lay in between. The CDR3 length is 13 residues. CDR1 is ENHRY and CDR2 is SYGVKD in the germline V gene. DNA for the CDR3: TGTGCCATCGGTGGGGGCACTAATGAAAAACTGTTTTTT. This sequence encodes CAIGGGTNEKLFF.

This clonotype was recorded a few times. The chain employs TRBV7-3 and TRBJ2-5; TRBD2 aligns across 15 bases. The CDR3 is made up of 20 amino acids. V lost 2 bases and J lost 0; bases outside the gene matches: 10. CDR1 is SGHTA, CDR2 FQGTGA, per germline. The CDR3 DNA follows: TGTGCCAGCAGCTTACCGGAGGGACTAGCGGGGGGAACATACCAAGAGACCCAGTACTTC. It yields the protein CASSLPEGLAGGTYQETQYF.

In this sample, this clonotype turned up a few times. At one boundary the junction diverges from the germline segment, which might be a read error. CDR3 bases: TGTGCCAGCAACGTAGGACAGCACACTGAAGCTTTCTTT. The encoded protein is CASNVGQHTEAFF. The rearrangement links TRBV9 to TRBJ1-1; D perhaps matches TRBD1 (6 bases). This CDR3 has 13 amino acids. Germline values: CDR1 SGDLS, CDR2 YYNGEE.

This chain links TRBV6-5 with TRBJ1-6, with 7 bases matching TRBD1. Germline V lookup: CDR1 MNHEY, CDR2 SVGAGI. The CDR3 runs 15 residues. Trimming took 6 bases from V and 7 from J; bases not matched to a gene: 9. CDR3 DNA sequence: TGTGCCAGCAGCCTAGACAGGGCTAAGAATTCACCCCTCCACTTT. As protein: CASSLDRAKNSPLHF.

J is TRBJ2-7 and V is TRBV4-2; D is unclear. The CDR3 is 13 residues long. V lost 0 bases, J lost 3 bases, and 6 bases lay in between. In germline, CDR1 is LGHNA, CDR2 YNFKEQ. The chain's CDR3 is CASSQDGDYEQYF. CDR3 nucleotide sequence: TGTGCCAGCAGCCAAGATGGGGACTACGAGCAGTACTTC.

This chain links TRBV7-8 with TRBJ2-3, with a tentative D call TRBD2 (5 bases). Germline V lookup: CDR1 SGHVS, CDR2 FQNEAQ. V lost 5 bases and J lost 3, with 15 bases in between. CDR3 length: 15 residues. This chain's CDR3 is CASSPARVGTDTQYF. DNA for the CDR3: TGTGCCAGCAGCCCCGCGAGGGTCGGGACAGATACGCAGTATTTT.

There are a few counts of this clonotype. Compared with germline, one end of the junction differs, possibly owing to a read error. The chain employs TRBV24-1 and TRBJ2-5, with D uncertain. Germline V gives CDR1 KGHDR, CDR2 SFDVKD. The CDR3 extends over 12 amino acids. The CDR3 protein is CAPSQYQETQYF. For the CDR3, the DNA is TGTGCCCCCAGCCAGTACCAAGAGACCCAGTACTTC.

The chain is built from TRBV6-5 and TRBJ2-6; 9 bases map to TRBD1. The CDR3 has 16 residues. CDR1 and CDR2 (germline): MNHEY, SVGAGI. Unmatched junction bases numbered 3, after V lost 5 bases and J lost 1 base. The CDR3 DNA reads TGTGCCAGCAGTCTACAGGGGGCGTCTGGGGCCAACGTCCTGACTTTC. Translation gives CASSLQGASGANVLTF.

This clonotype was recorded a few times. This chain uses TRBV5-1 with TRBJ1-1, with unresolved D. The germline gives CDR1 SGHRS, CDR2 YFSETQ. The V gene lost 0 bases and the J gene lost 0 bases, with 6 bases spanning the gap. The CDR3 covers 14 residues. The CDR3 region is CASSLESMNTEAFF. The CDR3 DNA sequence: TGCGCCAGCAGCTTGGAGTCCATGAACACTGAAGCTTTCTTT. Full variable domain (rest looked up from reference TRBV5-1 and TRBJ1-1): KAGVTQTPRYLIKTRGQQVTLSCSPISGHRSVSWYQQTPGQGLQFLFEYFSETQRNKGNFPGRFSGRQFSNSRSEMNVSTLELGDSALYLCASSLESMNTEAFFGQGTRLTVV.

Worth noting for this clonotype: A read error may account for a junction end that differs from germline. The V gene is TRBV29-1, the J gene TRBJ2-1; perhaps TRBD1 as D (6 bases). The CDR3 loop spans 14 amino acids. Germline-derived CDR1 and CDR2 are SQVTM and ANQGSEA. As DNA, the CDR3 is TGCAGCGCCCCTCGGGCAGGGGTCCGAAATGAACAGTTCTTC. As protein: CSAPRAGVRNEQFF.

This chain uses TRBV7-9 with TRBJ1-2; TRBD1 might be the D (6 bases). Trimming cost V 6 bases and J 6 bases, with 14 bases left between them. The CDR3 consists of 13 residues. Germline CDR1 and CDR2: SEHNR and FQNEAQ (reference sequence). CDR3 in amino acids: CASRYRESDGYTF. The CDR3 region has the DNA TGTGCCAGCAGATACAGGGAAAGTGATGGCTACACCTTC. The variable domain in full, with the rest retrieved from reference TRBV7-9 and TRBJ1-2, is DTGVSQNPRHKITKRGQNVTFRCDPISEHNRLYWYRQTLGQGPEFLTYFQNEAQLEKSRLLSDRFSAERPKGSFSTLEIQRTEQGDSAMYLCASRYRESDGYTFGSGTRLTVV.

The rearrangement uses TRBV20-1 and TRBJ2-4; D tentatively reads TRBD1 or TRBD2 (6 bases each). The J call could be wrong; TRBJ2-7 is a better fit for the DNA end. Germline V gene sequence: CDR1 DFQATT, CDR2 SNEGSKA (reference sequence). The CDR3 totals 17 residues. The CDR3 here is CSARGGAPTPQRYEQYF. CDR3 nucleotide sequence: TGCAGTGCTAGAGGGGGGGCTCCGACACCACAGAGGTACGAGCAGTACTTC.

The chain is built from TRBV2 and TRBJ2-1; D gene unclear. V was pared by 8 bases and J by 6 bases, with 23 bases between. The V gene's germline CDR1 is SNHLY and CDR2 FYNNEI. The CDR3 totals 16 residues. CDR3 residues: CASLEGRGSKGNEQFF. CDR3 in DNA: TGTGCCAGCCTCGAAGGACGTGGGTCGAAGGGCAATGAGCAGTTCTTC.

The V gene is TRBV29-1, the J gene TRBJ1-3; D is unclear. This CDR3 region has 12 residues. V lost 4 bases to trimming and J lost 8 bases, with 12 bases between them. The germline CDR1 and CDR2 sequences are SQVTM and ANQGSEA. Here the CDR3 reads CSVAPPGDTIYF. The CDR3, as DNA: TGCAGCGTTGCCCCCCCCGGGGACACCATATATTTT.

The gene calls are TRBV20-1 and TRBJ1-1; D ambiguous. CDR3 length equals 10 residues. V was clipped by 6 bases and J by 1 base, with 3 bases between them. CDR1 is DFQATT and CDR2 is SNEGSKA in the germline V gene (reference sequence). Here the CDR3 DNA reads TGCAGTGCCGAGAACACTGAAGCTTTCTTT. Protein: CSAENTEAFF.

The chain couples TRBV4-1 to TRBJ1-5; D possibly corresponds to TRBD1 (6 bases). V dropped 0 bases and J dropped 1 base, with 19 bases sitting between them. This CDR3 contains 19 residues. Germline CDR1 reads MGHRA; CDR2 reads YSYEKL. CDR3 nucleotides: TGCGCCAGCAGCCAAGAGGGCCCCCACAGGGTTAGCAGCAATCAGCCCCAGCATTTT. Translating gives CASSQEGPHRVSSNQPQHF.

This clonotype turned up a few times. The V and J genes are TRBV12-5 and TRBJ2-1; D remains ambiguous. V lost 1 base to trimming and J lost 5 bases, with 3 bases between them. The CDR3 spans 12 residues. Germline assignment: CDR1 LGHNT and CDR2 FRNRAP. As DNA, the CDR3 is TGTGCTAGTGGTTTGGCGAACAATGAGCAGTTCTTC. It is translated as CASGLANNEQFF. Combining the CDR3 with reference TRBV12-5 and TRBJ2-1 gives the whole variable domain DARVTQTPRHKVTEMGQEVTMRCQPILGHNTVFWYRQTMMQGLELLAYFRNRAPLDDSGMPKDRFSAEMPDATLATLKIQPSEPRDSAVYFCASGLANNEQFFGPGTRLTVL.

This clonotype was counted once. This chain connects TRBV29-1 to TRBJ1-2, with TRBD1 as a possible D gene (6 bases). Germline CDR1 reads SQVTM; CDR2 reads ANQGSEA. This CDR3 contains 15 residues. The ends were cut back, 3 bases at V and 6 bases at J, with 20 bases in the middle. The CDR3 loop reads CSVDLSGADVHGYTF. CDR3 coding DNA: TGCAGCGTTGATCTTTCGGGGGCAGACGTACATGGCTACACCTTC.

The chain is built from TRBV27 and TRBJ2-3; D is ambiguous. V shed 8 bases and J shed 1 base, with 13 bases lying between them. Germline CDR1 reads MNHEY; CDR2 reads SMNVEV (reference sequence). This CDR3 region has 14 residues. The CDR3 reads CASYDRWGTDTQYF. CDR3 in DNA: TGTGCCAGCTATGATCGGTGGGGCACAGATACGCAGTATTTT.

This clonotype was seen more than once but under ten times. V usage is TRBV4-3 and J usage is TRBJ2-3; the D gene is possibly TRBD1 (6 bases). V was pared by 3 bases and J by 2 bases, with 12 bases between. The CDR3 is 15 amino acids. The germline V gene has CDR1 LGHNA and CDR2 YSLEER. In nucleotides, the CDR3 is TGCGCCAGCAGCCACACCCAGGGGTTCACAGATACGCAGTATTTT. Translation gives CASSHTQGFTDTQYF.